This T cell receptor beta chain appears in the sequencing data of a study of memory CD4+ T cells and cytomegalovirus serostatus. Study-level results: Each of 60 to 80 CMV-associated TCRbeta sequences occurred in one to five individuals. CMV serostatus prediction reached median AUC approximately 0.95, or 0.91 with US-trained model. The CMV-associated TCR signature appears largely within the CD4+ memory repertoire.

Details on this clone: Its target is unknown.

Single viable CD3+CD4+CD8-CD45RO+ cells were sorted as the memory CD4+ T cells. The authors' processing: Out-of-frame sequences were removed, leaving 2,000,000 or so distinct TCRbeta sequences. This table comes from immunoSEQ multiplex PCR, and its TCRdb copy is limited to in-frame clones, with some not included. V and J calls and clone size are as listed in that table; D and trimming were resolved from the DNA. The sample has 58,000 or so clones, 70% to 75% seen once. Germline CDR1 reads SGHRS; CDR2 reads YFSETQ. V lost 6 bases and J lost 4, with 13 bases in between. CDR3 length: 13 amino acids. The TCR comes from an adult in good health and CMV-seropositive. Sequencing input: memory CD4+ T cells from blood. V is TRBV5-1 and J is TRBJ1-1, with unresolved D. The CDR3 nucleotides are TGCGCCAGCAAAAGTGACTCCCTCACTGAAGCTTTCTTT. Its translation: CASKSDSLTEAFF.